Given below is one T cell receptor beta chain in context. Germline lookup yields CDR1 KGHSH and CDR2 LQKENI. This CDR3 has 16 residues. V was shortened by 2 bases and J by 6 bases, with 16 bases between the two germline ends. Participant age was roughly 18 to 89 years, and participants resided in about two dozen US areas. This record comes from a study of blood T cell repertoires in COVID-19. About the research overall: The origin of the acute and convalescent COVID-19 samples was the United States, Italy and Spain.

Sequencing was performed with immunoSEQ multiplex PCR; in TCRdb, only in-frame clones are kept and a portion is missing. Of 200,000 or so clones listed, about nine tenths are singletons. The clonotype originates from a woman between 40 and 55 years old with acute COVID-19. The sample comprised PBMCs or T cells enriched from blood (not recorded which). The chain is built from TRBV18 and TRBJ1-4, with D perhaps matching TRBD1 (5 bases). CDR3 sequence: CASSPTLQGSHEKLFF. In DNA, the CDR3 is TGTGCCAGCTCACCAACACTTCAGGGATCCCATGAAAAACTGTTTTTT.